This record looks at one TCR beta chain sequence and its context. Other DNA sequences of this sample code for an identical CDR3. Germline CDR1 SNHLY, CDR2 FYNNEI. After removal of 6 bases from V and 2 bases from J, the junction contained 3 bases not matched to a gene. The CDR3 totals 13 residues. Clones were sequenced by immunoSEQ multiplex PCR, and TCRdb holds only the in-frame ones, with some missing. Among 300,000 to 450,000 clones, about 85% were seen once, and the ten largest hold about 3.6%. The data derive from a study of blood T cell repertoires in COVID-19. The chain joins TRBV2 to TRBJ1-2; 7 nucleotides line up with TRBD1. What was sequenced was peripheral blood. This sequence originates from a young woman with acute or convalescent COVID-19. CDR3 DNA: TGTGCCAGCAGCCGGGACAGCAACTATGGCTACACCTTC. It specifies CASSRDSNYGYTF.